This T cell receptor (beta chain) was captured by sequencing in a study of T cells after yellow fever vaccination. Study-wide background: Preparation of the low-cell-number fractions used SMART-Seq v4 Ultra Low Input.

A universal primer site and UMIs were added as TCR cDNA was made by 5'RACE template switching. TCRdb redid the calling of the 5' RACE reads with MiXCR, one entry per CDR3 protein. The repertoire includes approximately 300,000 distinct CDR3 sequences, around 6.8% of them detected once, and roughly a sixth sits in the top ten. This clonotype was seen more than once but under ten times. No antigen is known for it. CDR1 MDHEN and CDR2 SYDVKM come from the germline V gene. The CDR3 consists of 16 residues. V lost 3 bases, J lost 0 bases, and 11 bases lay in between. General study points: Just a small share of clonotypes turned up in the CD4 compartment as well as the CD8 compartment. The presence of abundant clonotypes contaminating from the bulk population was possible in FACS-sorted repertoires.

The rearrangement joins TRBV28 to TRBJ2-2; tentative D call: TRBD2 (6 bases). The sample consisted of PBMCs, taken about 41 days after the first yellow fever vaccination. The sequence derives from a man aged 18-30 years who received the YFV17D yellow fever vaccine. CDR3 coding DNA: TGTGCCAGCAGTTTGGCCGGGGAGGCGAACACCGGGGAGCTGTTTTTT. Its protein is CASSLAGEANTGELFF.